This passage covers 29 T cell receptor beta chains from one sample sequenced in a study of T cell clonality in common variable immunodeficiency (dated by TCRdb to the mid-2010s). Library construction relied on the immunoSEQ multiplex PCR assay. Entries here come from immuneACCESS through TCRdb and include only in-frame sequences with V and J called. Some clones fail to appear in such tables; in the studies checked, an unresolved V gene covers under half of the shortfall, and the cause of the remainder is unknown. The sample comprises about 31,000 clones, and every one was counted more than once. The ten biggest clones cover 3.8% of the sample. The specimen was peripheral blood mononuclear cells. The receptors stem from a person aged 18 to 70 in good health.

This clone showed up many times. Read data end 3 residues before the CDR3 end; the end is taken from the germline J gene. This chain connects TRBV20-1 to TRBJ2-3, with 10 bases matching TRBD2. After removal of 7 bases from V and 5 bases from J, the junction contained 6 bases not matched to a gene. Germline V CDR1 and CDR2: DFQATT, SNEGSKA (reference sequence). This CDR3 contains 13 residues. The CDR3 here is CSGSGGAIDTQYF. CDR3 bases read: TGCAGTGGGAGCGGGGGGGCCATAGATACG.

This clone was recorded many times. CDR3 loop: CASRQGLGTEAFF. The covered CDR3 bases are TGTGCCAGCAGACAGGGGCTGGGCACTGAA. The chain combines TRBV13 with TRBJ1-1; 7 bases are shared with TRBD1. The read ends 3 residues before the CDR3 terminus; that terminus is restored from the germline J gene. The CDR3 spans 13 residues. Germline values: CDR1 PRHDT, CDR2 FYEKMQ (reference sequence). With 6 bases clipped from V and 4 bases from J, the junction kept 5 bases outside the gene matches. Full variable domain (remainder filled in from reference TRBV13 and TRBJ1-1): AAGVIQSPRHLIKEKRETATLKCYPIPRHDTVYWYQQGPGQDPQFLISFYEKMQSDKGSIPDRFSAQQFSDYHSELNMSSLELGDSALYFCASRQGLGTEAFFGQGTRLTVV.

This clone has a count of ten or more. The sequenced part of the CDR3 DNA is TGCAGTGCTATCCTCCTCCGGGACTCCGAAACCTACAATGAG. Amino acid sequence: CSAILLRDSETYNE. The whole CDR3 reads CSAILLRDSETYNEQFF. The rearrangement uses TRBV20-1 and TRBJ2-1, with D possibly TRBD2 on 6 matching bases. Sequencing ends 3 residues short of the CDR3 end; the germline J gene provides the rest. CDR3 size: 17 residues. Germline assignment: CDR1 DFQATT and CDR2 SNEGSKA (reference sequence). V gave up 4 bases and J gave up 2 bases, with 21 bases separating them.

This clone was seen ten or more times. The read stops 3 residues short of the end of the CDR3; the missing end is completed from the germline J gene. The chain recombines TRBV20-1 with TRBJ1-1, with a possible D match to TRBD1 (5 bases). The CDR3 sequence is 13 residues long. The V end was cut by 4 bases, the J end by 4 bases, with 13 bases between. In germline, CDR1 is DFQATT, CDR2 SNEGSKA (reference sequence). The CDR3 spells CSATSDQGTEAFF. CDR3 DNA, as far as it was read: TGCAGTGCTACTTCGGACCAGGGCACTGAA.

This clone was seen ten or more times. The DNA ends 3 residues before the CDR3 does, and the rest of the CDR3 is filled in from the germline J gene. The V gene is TRBV30, the J gene TRBJ1-3; D ambiguous. The CDR3 extends over 13 amino acids. The V and J ends lost 7 bases and 4 bases respectively, with 14 bases between them. Per germline, CDR1 GTSNPN and CDR2 SVGIG (reference sequence). The sequenced CDR3 bases are TGTGCCTTAGACATTATGAGAGGAAACACC. Its translation is CALDIMRGNT. The CDR3 as a whole reads CALDIMRGNTIYF.

This clone was recorded at least ten times. The read halts 3 residues ahead of the CDR3 end, with the missing end drawn from the germline J gene. The J gene is TRBJ2-3, the V gene TRBV18, with 11 positions matching TRBD2. Trimming at V came to 6 bases and at J to 4 bases, leaving 6 bases not matched to a gene. This CDR3 spans 15 amino acids. Per germline, CDR1 KGHSH and CDR2 LQKENI. The CDR3 region is CASSFQLAGADTQYF. The CDR3 bases that were read are TGTGCCAGCTCGTTCCAACTAGCGGGAGCAGATACG.

This clone was detected many times. The sequence runs out 3 residues before the end of the CDR3; the remainder is reconstructed from the germline J gene. The chain couples TRBV29-1 to TRBJ2-5; 10 nucleotides align to TRBD1. CDR3 length equals 16 residues. V gave up 3 bases and J gave up 0 bases; unmatched junction bases: 7. Per germline, CDR1 SQVTM and CDR2 ANQGSEA. The DNA read from the CDR3 is TGCAGCGTTGATCCACCGGACAGGGGGAACCAAGAGACC. Translation gives CSVDPPDRGNQET. Given in full, the CDR3 is CSVDPPDRGNQETQYF.

This clone was observed many times. CDR3 sequence: CASSQDLAQNNEQFF. CDR3 DNA, as far as it was read: TGCGCCAGCAGCCAAGATTTAGCCCAGAACAATGAG. V gene TRBV4-1 combines with J gene TRBJ2-1; D remains ambiguous. With the read ending 3 residues before the CDR3 end, the germline J gene is used to fill in that end. The V end was cut by 0 bases, the J end by 5 bases, with 11 bases between. The CDR3 sequence is 15 residues long. CDR1 and CDR2 from the germline V gene are MGHRA and YSYEKL.

This clone has at least ten counts. The read ends 3 residues before the CDR3 terminus; that terminus is restored from the germline J gene. The chain carries TRBV29-1 and TRBJ1-3; a possible D gene is TRBD1 (6 bases). Trimming took off 4 bases at V and 0 bases at J, with 10 bases between the two ends. Germline V CDR1 and CDR2: SQVTM, ANQGSEA. This CDR3 spans 14 amino acids. CDR3 DNA (partial): TGCAGCGTTGGGGACACCCGCTCTGGAAACACC. Its protein product is CSVGDTRSGNT. The whole CDR3 sequence reads CSVGDTRSGNTIYF.

Worth noting for this clone: A clone one base away is much larger, so this may be a read error. The read comes to an end 3 residues before the CDR3 does, leaving the germline J gene to fill in the end. The chain employs TRBV18 and TRBJ2-2; D is possibly TRBD2 (7 bases). CDR3 length: 16 amino acids. Germline loops: CDR1 KGHSH, CDR2 LQKENI. The chain's CDR3 is CASSPRGRFGANVLFF. The CDR3 bases that were read are TGTGCCAGCTCCCCGCGGGGGCGGTTTGGGGCCAACGTG.

In this sample, this clone turned up a few times. The CDR3 extends 3 residues past the end of the read, so its final part is completed from the germline J gene. The gene calls are TRBV5-1 and TRBJ2-1; D ambiguous. Trimming removed 4 bases from V and 5 bases from J, with 7 bases in between. Germline CDR1 is SGHRS and CDR2 is YFSETQ. The CDR3 runs to 12 residues. CDR3 bases read: TGCGCCAGCAGCGAGCTCCACAATGAG. It is translated as CASSELHNE. Given in full, the CDR3 is CASSELHNEQFF. Full variable domain (outside the CDR3, taken from reference TRBV5-1 and TRBJ2-1): KAGVTQTPRYLIKTRGQQVTLSCSPISGHRSVSWYQQTPGQGLQFLFEYFSETQRNKGNFPGRFSGRQFSNSRSEMNVSTLELGDSALYLCASSELHNEQFFGPGTRLTVL.

This clone appeared many times. Partial CDR3 DNA: TGCGCCAGCAGCTTGCTGGGACACAGCACAGATACG. It encodes CASSLLGHSTDT. The CDR3, in full, reads CASSLLGHSTDTQYF. The chain links TRBV5-1 to TRBJ2-3; D is possibly TRBD1 (6 bases). The read terminates 3 residues ahead of where the CDR3 ends, so the germline J gene completes it. The CDR3 loop spans 15 amino acids. With 1 base removed from V and 0 bases from J, the gap between germline ends came to 9 bases. Germline V gene sequence: CDR1 SGHRS, CDR2 YFSETQ.

Details on this clone: The read halts 3 residues ahead of the CDR3 end, with the missing end drawn from the germline J gene. The chain couples TRBV7-2 to TRBJ1-1; 10 nucleotides line up with TRBD1. Germline assignment: CDR1 SGHTA and CDR2 FQGNSA. The CDR3 sequence is 14 residues long. The CDR3 is CASSTGTGVSEAFF. Incomplete CDR3 DNA: TGTGCCAGCAGCACCGGGACAGGGGTATCCGAG.

This clone was found many times. From the germline J gene comes the end of the CDR3, since the read stops 3 residues before it. The chain employs TRBV20-1 and TRBJ2-3; D may be TRBD1 (5 bases). Germline V gives CDR1 DFQATT, CDR2 SNEGSKA (reference sequence). CDR3 length: 16 amino acids. CDR3: CSASSGAGMGNQPQYF. Incomplete CDR3 DNA: TGCAGTGCTAGTTCGGGTGCAGGGATGGGAAATCAGCCG.

In this sample, this clone turned up many times. The read terminates 3 residues before the CDR3 end, so the remaining end is supplied by the germline J gene. The J gene is TRBJ1-2, the V gene TRBV11-2; TRBD1 agrees at 10 bases. Germline CDR1 reads SGHAT; CDR2 reads FQNNGV. CDR3 length: 15 amino acids. The ends lost 5 bases at V and 7 bases at J; junction bases unmatched: 10. Partial CDR3 DNA: TGTGCCAGCAGCCGTATCCAGGGACAGGGGCTTGGC. This gives the protein CASSRIQGQGLG. The CDR3 in its entirety is CASSRIQGQGLGYTF.

This clone was found many times. Sequencing ends 3 residues short of the CDR3 end; the germline J gene provides the rest. V gene TRBV5-8 combines with J gene TRBJ1-5, with 10 nucleotides matching TRBD1. Germline CDR1 is SGHTS and CDR2 is YDEGEE. Trimming took 4 bases from V and 8 from J; bases not matched to a gene: 9. The CDR3 loop spans 15 amino acids. CDR3 region: CASSRLGTGEKPQHF. CDR3 DNA, as far as it was read: TGTGCCAGCAGCCGCCTGGGGACAGGGGAAAAGCCC.

This clone was seen many times. The missing CDR3 end, 3 residues past where the read stops, is filled in from the germline J gene. J is TRBJ2-2 and V is TRBV4-2; 8 nucleotides match TRBD1. This CDR3 comprises 18 residues. The V gene's germline CDR1 is LGHNA and CDR2 YNFKEQ. Unmatched junction bases numbered 10, after V lost 4 bases and J lost 0 bases. The part of the CDR3 DNA that was read is TGTGCCAGCAGCCGCTACAGGCAGGGGGCAGCGAACACCGGGGAG. Translated, it gives CASSRYRQGAANTGE. The entire CDR3 reads CASSRYRQGAANTGELFF.

This clone was detected only a few times. Read sequence stops 3 residues before the CDR3 end, and the germline J gene provides the missing end. This rearrangement joins TRBV6-2 or TRBV6-3 to TRBJ2-7, with D tentatively TRBD1 (5 bases). The germline V and J ends were trimmed by 6 bases and 2 bases, with 11 bases remaining between them. CDR3 length: 13 residues. Looked up from germline, CDR1 is MNHEY and CDR2 is SVGEGT. CDR3 sequence reads: CASRETTAYEQYF. The CDR3 bases that were read are TGTGCCAGCAGGGAAACGACAGCCTACGAG.

In this sample, this clone turned up many times. The read halts 3 residues ahead of the CDR3 end, with the missing end drawn from the germline J gene. The J gene is TRBJ1-2, the V gene TRBV30; D uncertain. The CDR3 is 11 residues long. Germline V gene sequence: CDR1 GTSNPN, CDR2 SVGIG (reference sequence). The DNA read from the CDR3 is TGTGCCTGGAGTTTCCGGCGGGGC. Its translation is CAWSFRRG. The CDR3 in its entirety is CAWSFRRGYTF.

This clone was counted at least ten times. The read gets to within 3 residues of the CDR3 end, and the germline J gene fills in the rest. The genes are TRBV5-1 and TRBJ2-3; 7 bases match TRBD2. The CDR3 has 16 amino acids. The V and J ends lost 1 base and 1 base, in that order; junction bases with no gene match: 6. The germline V gene encodes CDR1 SGHRS and CDR2 YFSETQ. The CDR3 loop is CASSLPLSGGTDTQYF. The sequenced CDR3 bases are TGCGCCAGCAGCTTGCCCCTGAGCGGGGGCACAGATACG.

This clone was seen only a few times. The read is 3 residues too short to cover the CDR3 end, so that end is filled in from the germline J gene. The chain couples TRBV19 to TRBJ1-2; D might be TRBD1 (5 bases). CDR1 is LNHDA, CDR2 SQIVND, per germline (reference sequence). The CDR3 runs 15 residues. The CDR3 sequence: CASTPGGEDAYDYTF. CDR3 bases read: TGTGCCAGTACCCCGGGGGGAGAAGACGCCTACGAC. Filled out from reference TRBV19 and TRBJ1-2, the complete variable domain reads DGGITQSPKYLFRKEGQNVTLSCEQNLNHDAMYWYRQDPGQGLRLIYYSQIVNDFQKGDIAEGYSVSREKKESFPLTVTSAQKNPTAFYLCASTPGGEDAYDYTFGSGTRLTVV.

This clone was detected ten times or more. The read ends 3 residues early relative to the CDR3; the germline J gene fills the gap. The chain uses TRBV2 and TRBJ1-4, with D tentatively TRBD1 (5 bases). Trimming cost V 6 bases and J 8 bases, with 13 bases left between them. This CDR3 has 13 amino acids. CDR1 and CDR2 from the germline V gene are SNHLY and FYNNEI. The CDR3 DNA, read in part, is TGTGCCAGCAGCAAGGGGCCCTTGGAAAAA. It is translated as CASSKGPLEK. The CDR3 in full is CASSKGPLEKLFF.

This clone showed up many times. Read coverage stops 3 residues before the CDR3 terminus; the germline J gene supplies the remainder. This chain uses TRBV7-9 with TRBJ2-3; TRBD2 matches 10 bases. CDR3 length equals 13 residues. Germline V lookup: CDR1 SEHNR, CDR2 FQNEAQ (reference sequence). The chain's CDR3 is CASSSASGGTQYF. The sequenced part of the CDR3 DNA is TGTGCCAGCAGCTCAGCTAGCGGGGGAACG.

This clone was detected many times. An end of the junction differs from the germline gene, which may be a read error. Read coverage stops 3 residues before the CDR3 terminus; the germline J gene supplies the remainder. The chain links TRBV20-1 to TRBJ2-3; 8 bases agree with TRBD1. The CDR3 runs 14 residues. Per the germline V gene, CDR1 is DFQATT and CDR2 is SNEGSKA (reference sequence). The CDR3 bases that were read are TGCAGTGCCCCCGGACAGGGCCGATCAGAGACG. Protein: CSAPGQGRSET. The whole CDR3 protein is CSAPGQGRSETQYF.

This clone was found many times. The CDR3 end falls 3 residues outside the read, so it is completed with the germline J gene. This rearrangement joins TRBV27 to TRBJ2-1, with 12 bases fitting TRBD2. From germline, CDR1 is MNHEY and CDR2 SMNVEV (reference sequence). The CDR3 is 17 amino acids. The ends lost 4 bases at V and 4 bases at J; junction bases unmatched: 8. Incomplete CDR3 DNA: TGTGCCAGCAGTTCCTTCCTAGCGGGGGGGACGTACAATGAG. Translation gives CASSSFLAGGTYNE. From start to end, the CDR3 is CASSSFLAGGTYNEQFF.

This clone has ten or more counts. The CDR3 is cut off 3 residues early in the read; its end comes from the germline J gene. The rearrangement links TRBV7-2 to TRBJ1-2; 8 bases agree with TRBD1. The length of the CDR3 is 14 residues. J was trimmed by 6 bases and V by 4 bases; bases with no gene match: 7. Per the germline V gene, CDR1 is SGHTA and CDR2 is FQGNSA. The CDR3 region is CASSSNQGADGYTF. CDR3 DNA (partial): TGTGCCAGCAGCTCAAACCAGGGGGCGGATGGC.

About this clone itself: One base separates it from a far larger clone, so it is likely a read error. The read is 3 residues too short to cover the CDR3 end, so that end is filled in from the germline J gene. The chain links TRBV19 to TRBJ1-4, with TRBD1 as a possible D gene (6 bases). Germline CDR1 and CDR2: LNHDA and SQIVND (reference sequence). The CDR3 covers 16 residues. The CDR3 reads CATPRTELSGANVLFF. CDR3 DNA (partial): TGTGCCACCCCACGGACAGAGTTATCTGGGGCCAACGTA.

This clone was seen at least ten times. The read gets to within 3 residues of the CDR3 end, and the germline J gene fills in the rest. The rearrangement uses TRBV18 and TRBJ2-5; D uncertain. The germline V and J ends were trimmed by 3 bases and 3 bases, with 20 bases remaining between them. CDR1 KGHSH and CDR2 LQKENI come from the germline V gene. The CDR3 runs to 17 residues. This CDR3 is CASSPNTGDPGEETQYF. Partial CDR3 DNA: TGTGCCAGCTCACCTAACACTGGCGACCCGGGTGAAGAGACC.

This clone was recorded at least ten times. With the read ending 3 residues before the CDR3 end, the germline J gene is used to fill in that end. The chain has TRBV7-3 and TRBJ1-2; 9 bases match TRBD1. Germline V gives CDR1 SGHTA, CDR2 FQGTGA. The CDR3 covers 13 residues. V was clipped by 3 bases and J by 6 bases; unmatched bases: 2. CDR3 DNA (partial): TGTGCCAGCAGCTTCCGACAGGGGGATGGC. It translates to CASSFRQGDG. The CDR3, in full, reads CASSFRQGDGYTF.